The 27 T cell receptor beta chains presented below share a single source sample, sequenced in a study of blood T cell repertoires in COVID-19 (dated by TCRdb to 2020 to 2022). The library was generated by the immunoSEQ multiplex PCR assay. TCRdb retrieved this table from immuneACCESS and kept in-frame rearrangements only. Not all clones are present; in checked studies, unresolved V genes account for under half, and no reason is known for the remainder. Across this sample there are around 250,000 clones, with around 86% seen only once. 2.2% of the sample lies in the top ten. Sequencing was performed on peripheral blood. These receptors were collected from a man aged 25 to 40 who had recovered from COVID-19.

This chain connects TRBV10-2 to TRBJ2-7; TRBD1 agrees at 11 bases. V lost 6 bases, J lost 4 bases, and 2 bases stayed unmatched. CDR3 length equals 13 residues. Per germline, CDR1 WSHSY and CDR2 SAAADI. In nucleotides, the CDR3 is TGCGCCAGCAGGGGGACAGGGGGTTACGAGCAGTACTTC. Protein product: CASRGTGGYEQYF.

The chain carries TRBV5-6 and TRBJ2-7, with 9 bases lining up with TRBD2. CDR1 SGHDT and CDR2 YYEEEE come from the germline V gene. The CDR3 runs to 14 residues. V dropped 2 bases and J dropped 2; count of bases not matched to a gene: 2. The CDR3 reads CASSFGTSTYEQYF. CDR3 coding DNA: TGTGCCAGCAGCTTCGGGACTAGCACCTACGAGCAGTACTTC.

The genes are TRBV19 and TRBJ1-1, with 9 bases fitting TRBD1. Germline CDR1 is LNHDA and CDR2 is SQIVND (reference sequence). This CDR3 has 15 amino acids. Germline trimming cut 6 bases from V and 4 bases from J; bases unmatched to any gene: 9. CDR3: CASSKQGAIGTEAFF. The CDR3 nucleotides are TGTGCCAGTAGCAAACAGGGGGCCATTGGCACTGAAGCTTTCTTT.

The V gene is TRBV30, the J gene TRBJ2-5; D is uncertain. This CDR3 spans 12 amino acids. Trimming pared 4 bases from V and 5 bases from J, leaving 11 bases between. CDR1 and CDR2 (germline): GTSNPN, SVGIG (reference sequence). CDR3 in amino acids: CAWTITYETQYF. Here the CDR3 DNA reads TGTGCCTGGACCATAACCTATGAGACCCAGTACTTC.

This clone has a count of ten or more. The CDR3 is CASSPSGTSGGYEQYF. The CDR3 DNA is TGTGCCAGCAGCCCCTCCGGGACTAGCGGGGGCTACGAGCAGTACTTC. The chain employs TRBV7-8 and TRBJ2-7, with TRBD2 matching 14 bases. The CDR3 consists of 16 residues. V shed 5 bases and J 3 bases; nucleotides not matched to a gene: 6. Germline V gene data show CDR1 as SGHVS and CDR2 as FQNEAQ.

This CDR3 is CASSQENRGETQYF. CDR3 nucleotide sequence: TGCGCCAGCAGCCAAGAAAACAGGGGAGAGACCCAGTACTTC. The V call is TRBV4-1, the J call TRBJ2-5; 7 bases are a match to TRBD1. Unmatched junction bases numbered 2, after V lost 0 bases and J lost 4 bases. The CDR3 has 14 amino acids. The V gene's germline CDR1 is MGHRA and CDR2 YSYEKL.

DNA of the CDR3: TGTGCCAGCAGCCAAACCCAACACATGAACACCGGGGAGCTGTTTTTT. It codes for CASSQTQHMNTGELFF. The chain combines TRBV7-2 with TRBJ2-2; D gene ambiguous. V lost 5 bases, J lost 1 base, and 14 bases lay in between. The CDR3 extends over 16 amino acids. CDR1 is SGHTA and CDR2 is FQGNSA in the germline V gene. The variable domain in full, completed from reference TRBV7-2 and TRBJ2-2, reads GAGVSQSPSNKVTEKGKDVELRCDPISGHTALYWYRQSLGQGLEFLIYFQGNSAPDKSGLPSDRFSAERTGGSVSTLTIQRTQQEDSAVYLCASSQTQHMNTGELFFGEGSRLTVL.

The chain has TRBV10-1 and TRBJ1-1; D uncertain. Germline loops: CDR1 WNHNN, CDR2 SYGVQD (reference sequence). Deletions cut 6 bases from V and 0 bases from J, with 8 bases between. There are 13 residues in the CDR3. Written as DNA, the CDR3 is TGCGCCAGCAGGAGGGAGCTGAACACTGAAGCTTTCTTT. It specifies CASRRELNTEAFF.

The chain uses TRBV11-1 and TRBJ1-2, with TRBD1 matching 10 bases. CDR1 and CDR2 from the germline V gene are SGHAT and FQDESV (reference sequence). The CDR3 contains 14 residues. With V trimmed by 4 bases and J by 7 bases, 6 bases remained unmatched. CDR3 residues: CASSSRQGAGGYTF. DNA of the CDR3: TGTGCCAGCAGCTCGAGACAGGGGGCCGGTGGCTACACCTTC.

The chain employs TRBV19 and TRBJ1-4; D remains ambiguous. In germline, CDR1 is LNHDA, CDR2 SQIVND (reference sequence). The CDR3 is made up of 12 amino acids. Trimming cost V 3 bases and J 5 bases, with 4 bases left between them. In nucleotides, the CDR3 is TGTGCCAGTAGTATTGTAAATGAAAAACTGTTTTTT. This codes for CASSIVNEKLFF.

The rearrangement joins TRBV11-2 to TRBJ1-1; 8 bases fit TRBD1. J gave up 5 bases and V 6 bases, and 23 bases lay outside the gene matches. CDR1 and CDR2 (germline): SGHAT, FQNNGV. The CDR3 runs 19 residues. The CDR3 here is CASRHTGPIYRGIRTEAFF. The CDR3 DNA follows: TGTGCCAGCAGGCATACGGGCCCAATATACAGGGGGATCAGGACTGAAGCTTTCTTT.

In DNA form, the CDR3 reads TGTGCCAGCAGCTTTAATCCCACCGGGGAGCTGTTTTTT. Amino acids: CASSFNPTGELFF. This sequence joins TRBV7-2 and TRBJ2-2, with D hard to call. The V end lost 3 bases, the J end lost 4 bases, and 6 bases lay between the germline ends. This CDR3 is 13 amino acids long. Germline V gene sequence: CDR1 SGHTA, CDR2 FQGNSA.

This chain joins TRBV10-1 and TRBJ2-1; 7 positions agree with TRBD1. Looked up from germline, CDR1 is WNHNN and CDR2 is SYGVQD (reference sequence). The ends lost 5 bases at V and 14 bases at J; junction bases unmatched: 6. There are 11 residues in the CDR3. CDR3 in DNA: TGCGCCAGCAGTTTAGGGACAGAGGAGTTCTTC. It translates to CASSLGTEEFF.

The CDR3 sequence is CASSAGMGTAIQYF. In DNA, the CDR3 is TGTGCCAGCAGCGCCGGTATGGGGACAGCGATTCAGTACTTC. The chain employs TRBV9 and TRBJ2-4, with 7 bases matching TRBD1. This CDR3 is 14 amino acids long. Germline CDR1 is SGDLS and CDR2 is YYNGEE. V gave up 3 bases and J gave up 10 bases; unmatched junction bases: 10.

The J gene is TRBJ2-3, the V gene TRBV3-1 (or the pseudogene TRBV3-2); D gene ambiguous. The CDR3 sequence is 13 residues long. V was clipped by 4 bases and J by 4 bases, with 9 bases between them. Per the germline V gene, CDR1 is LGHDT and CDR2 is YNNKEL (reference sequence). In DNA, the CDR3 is TGTGCCAGCAGCCGCGCTGTCCCAGATACGCAGTATTTT. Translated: CASSRAVPDTQYF.

In nucleotides, the CDR3 is TGCGCCAGCAGCTTGGCCACCCCCGGGTCTCAGGGGGCAAATGGCTACACCTTC. Translating it yields CASSLATPGSQGANGYTF. The chain carries TRBV5-1 and TRBJ1-2, with 8 bases that match TRBD1. In germline, CDR1 is SGHRS, CDR2 YFSETQ. The CDR3 runs 18 residues. Trimming removed 0 bases from V and 6 bases from J; junction bases left unmatched: 16.

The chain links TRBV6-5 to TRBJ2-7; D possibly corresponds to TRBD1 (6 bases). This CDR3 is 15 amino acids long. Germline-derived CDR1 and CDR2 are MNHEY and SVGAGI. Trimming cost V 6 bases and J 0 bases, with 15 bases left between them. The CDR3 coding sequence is TGTGCCAGCAGCGTCACAGGGCCGCTCTCCTACGAGCAGTACTTC. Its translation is CASSVTGPLSYEQYF.

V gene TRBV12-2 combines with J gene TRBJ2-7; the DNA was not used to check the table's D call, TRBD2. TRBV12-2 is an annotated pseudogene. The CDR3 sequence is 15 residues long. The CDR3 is CASRLDLGRIYEQYF. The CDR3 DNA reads TGTGCAAGTCGCTTAGATTTAGGGAGAATCTACGAGCAGTACTTC.

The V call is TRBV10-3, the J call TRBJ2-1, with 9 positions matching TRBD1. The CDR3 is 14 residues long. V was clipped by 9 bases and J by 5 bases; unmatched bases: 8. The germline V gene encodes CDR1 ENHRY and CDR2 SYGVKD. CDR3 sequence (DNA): TGTGCCATACAGGGGGCTATGGGTAACAATGAGCAGTTCTTC. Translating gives CAIQGAMGNNEQFF.

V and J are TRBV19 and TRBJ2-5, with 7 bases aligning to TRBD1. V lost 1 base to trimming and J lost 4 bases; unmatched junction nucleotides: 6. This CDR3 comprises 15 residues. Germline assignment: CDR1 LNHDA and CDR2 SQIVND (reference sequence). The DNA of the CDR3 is TGTGCCAGTAGTATAGGTACAGGGGTGGGAGAGACCCAGTACTTC. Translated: CASSIGTGVGETQYF.

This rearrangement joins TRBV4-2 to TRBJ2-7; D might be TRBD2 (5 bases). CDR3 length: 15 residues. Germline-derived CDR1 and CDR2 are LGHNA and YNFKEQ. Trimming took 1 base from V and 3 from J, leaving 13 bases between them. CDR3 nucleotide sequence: TGTGCCAGCAGCCAAGTCGGTGGGAGCATCTACGAGCAGTACTTC. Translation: CASSQVGGSIYEQYF.

CDR3: CASSYSYRGVGETQYF. CDR3 coding DNA: TGTGCCAGCAGTTACTCGTACAGGGGCGTAGGGGAGACCCAGTACTTC. The chain is built from TRBV6-7 and TRBJ2-5, with 7 positions matching TRBD1. TRBV6-7 is filed as an ORF, its function uncertain. V lost 0 bases, J lost 5 bases, and 9 bases stayed unmatched. This CDR3 comprises 16 residues.

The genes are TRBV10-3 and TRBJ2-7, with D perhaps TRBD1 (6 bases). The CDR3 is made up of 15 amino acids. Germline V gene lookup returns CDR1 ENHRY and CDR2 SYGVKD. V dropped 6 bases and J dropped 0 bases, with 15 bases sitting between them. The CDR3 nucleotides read TGTGCCATCAGGTCCGGACAGCAAAACTCCTACGAGCAGTACTTC. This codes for CAIRSGQQNSYEQYF.

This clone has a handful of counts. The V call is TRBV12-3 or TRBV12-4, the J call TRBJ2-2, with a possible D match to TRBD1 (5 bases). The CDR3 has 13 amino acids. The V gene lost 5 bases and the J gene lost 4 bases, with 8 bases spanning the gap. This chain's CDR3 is CASSLRVTGELFF. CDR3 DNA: TGTGCCAGCAGTCTCAGGGTCACCGGGGAGCTGTTTTTT.

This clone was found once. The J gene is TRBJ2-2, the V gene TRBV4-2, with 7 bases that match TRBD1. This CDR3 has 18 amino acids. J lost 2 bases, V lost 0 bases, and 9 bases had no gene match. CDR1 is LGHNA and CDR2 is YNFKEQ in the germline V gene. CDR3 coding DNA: TGTGCCAGCAGCCAAGAGTCAATAAGGACAGGAAACACCGGGGAGCTGTTTTTT. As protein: CASSQESIRTGNTGELFF.

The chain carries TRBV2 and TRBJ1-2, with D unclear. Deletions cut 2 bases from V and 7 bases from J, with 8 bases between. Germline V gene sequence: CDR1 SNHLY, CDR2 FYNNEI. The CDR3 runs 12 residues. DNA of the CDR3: TGTGCCAGCAGTGAATCGGGAGGTGGCTACACCTTC. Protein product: CASSESGGGYTF.

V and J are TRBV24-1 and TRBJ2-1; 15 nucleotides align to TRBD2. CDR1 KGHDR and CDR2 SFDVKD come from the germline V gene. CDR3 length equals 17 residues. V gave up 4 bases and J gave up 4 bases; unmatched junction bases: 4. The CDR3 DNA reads TGTGCCACCAGTGACGGGACTAGCGGGGGGTTTTACAATGAGCAGTTCTTC. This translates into CATSDGTSGGFYNEQFF.